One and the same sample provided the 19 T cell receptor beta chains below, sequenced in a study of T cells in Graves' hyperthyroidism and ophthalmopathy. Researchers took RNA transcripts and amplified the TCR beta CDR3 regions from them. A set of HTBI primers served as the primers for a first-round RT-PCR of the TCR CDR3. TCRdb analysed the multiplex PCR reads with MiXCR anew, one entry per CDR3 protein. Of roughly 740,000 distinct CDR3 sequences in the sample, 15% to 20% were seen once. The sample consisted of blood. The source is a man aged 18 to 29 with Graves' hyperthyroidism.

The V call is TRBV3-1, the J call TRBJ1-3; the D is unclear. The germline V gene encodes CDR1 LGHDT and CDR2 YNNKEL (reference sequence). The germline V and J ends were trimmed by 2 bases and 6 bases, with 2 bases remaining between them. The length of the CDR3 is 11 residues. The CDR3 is CASSQSNTIYF. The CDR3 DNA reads TGTGCCAGCAGCCAATCAAACACCATATATTTT.

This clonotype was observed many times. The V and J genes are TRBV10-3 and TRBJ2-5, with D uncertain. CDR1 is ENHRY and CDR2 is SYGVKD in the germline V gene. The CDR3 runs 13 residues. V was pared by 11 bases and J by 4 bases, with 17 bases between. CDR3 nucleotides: TGTGCCGCCTCTGGGGTGATTGGAGAGACCCAGTACTTC. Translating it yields CAASGVIGETQYF.

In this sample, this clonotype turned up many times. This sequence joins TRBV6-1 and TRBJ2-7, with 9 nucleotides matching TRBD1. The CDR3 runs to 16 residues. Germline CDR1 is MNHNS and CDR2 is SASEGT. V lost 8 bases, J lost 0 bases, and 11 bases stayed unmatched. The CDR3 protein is CASAGTGQKYSYEQYF. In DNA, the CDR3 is TGTGCCAGCGCCGGGACAGGGCAGAAATACTCCTACGAGCAGTACTTC.

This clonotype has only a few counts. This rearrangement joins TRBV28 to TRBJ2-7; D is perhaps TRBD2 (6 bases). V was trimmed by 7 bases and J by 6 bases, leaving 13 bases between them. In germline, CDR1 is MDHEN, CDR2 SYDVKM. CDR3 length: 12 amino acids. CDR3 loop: CASTLEGAEQYF. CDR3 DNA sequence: TGTGCCAGCACCCTGGAGGGCGCCGAGCAGTACTTC.

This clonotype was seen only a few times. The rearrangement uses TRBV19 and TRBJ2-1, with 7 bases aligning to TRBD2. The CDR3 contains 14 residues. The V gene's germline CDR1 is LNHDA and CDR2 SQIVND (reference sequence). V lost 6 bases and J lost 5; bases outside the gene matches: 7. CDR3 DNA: TGTGCCAGTAGGGGCGGGAGTAAAAACAATGAGCAGTTCTTC. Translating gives CASRGGSKNNEQFF.

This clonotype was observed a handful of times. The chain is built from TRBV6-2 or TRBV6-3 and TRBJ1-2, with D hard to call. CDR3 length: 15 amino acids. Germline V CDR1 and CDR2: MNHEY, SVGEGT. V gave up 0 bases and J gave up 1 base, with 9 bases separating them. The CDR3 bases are TGTGCCAGCAGTTACTCAGGGTTGGGTAACTATGGCTACACCTTC. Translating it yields CASSYSGLGNYGYTF.

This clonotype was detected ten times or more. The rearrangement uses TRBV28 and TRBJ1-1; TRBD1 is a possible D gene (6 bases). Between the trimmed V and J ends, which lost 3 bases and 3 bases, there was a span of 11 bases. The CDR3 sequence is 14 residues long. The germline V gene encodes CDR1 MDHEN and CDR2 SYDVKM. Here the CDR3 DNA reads TGTGCCAGCAGTTTGGGGGGCCTGTACACTGAAGCTTTCTTT. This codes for CASSLGGLYTEAFF.

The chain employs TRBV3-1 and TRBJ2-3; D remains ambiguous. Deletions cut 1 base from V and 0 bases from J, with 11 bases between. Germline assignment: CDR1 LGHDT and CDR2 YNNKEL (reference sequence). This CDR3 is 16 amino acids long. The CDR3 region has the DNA TGTGCCAGCAGCCAAGCGACTTACCTGAGCACAGATACGCAGTATTTT. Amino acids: CASSQATYLSTDTQYF.

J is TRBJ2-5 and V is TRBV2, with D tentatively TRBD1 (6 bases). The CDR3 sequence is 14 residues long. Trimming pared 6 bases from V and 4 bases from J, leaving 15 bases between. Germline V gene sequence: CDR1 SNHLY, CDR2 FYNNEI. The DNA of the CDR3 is TGTGCCAGCAGGGCTTACAGGGATAGAGAGACCCAGTACTTC. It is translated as CASRAYRDRETQYF. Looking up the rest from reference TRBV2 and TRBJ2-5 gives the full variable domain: EPEVTQTPSHQVTQMGQEVILRCVPISNHLYFYWYRQILGQKVEFLVSFYNNEISEKSEIFDDQFSVERPDGSNFTLKIRSTKLEDSAMYFCASRAYRDRETQYFGPGTRLLVL.

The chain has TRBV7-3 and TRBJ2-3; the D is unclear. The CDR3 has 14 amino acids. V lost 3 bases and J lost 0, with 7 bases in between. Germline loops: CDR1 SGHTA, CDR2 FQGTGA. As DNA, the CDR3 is TGTGCCAGCAGCTTTGAGCTGAGCACAGATACGCAGTATTTT. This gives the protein CASSFELSTDTQYF.

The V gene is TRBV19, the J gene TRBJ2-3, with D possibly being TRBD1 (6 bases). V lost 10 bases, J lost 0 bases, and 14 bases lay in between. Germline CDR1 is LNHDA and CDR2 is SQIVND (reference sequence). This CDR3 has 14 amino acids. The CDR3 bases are TGTGCCACCCAGGGACAACTCAGCACAGATACGCAGTATTTT. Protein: CATQGQLSTDTQYF.

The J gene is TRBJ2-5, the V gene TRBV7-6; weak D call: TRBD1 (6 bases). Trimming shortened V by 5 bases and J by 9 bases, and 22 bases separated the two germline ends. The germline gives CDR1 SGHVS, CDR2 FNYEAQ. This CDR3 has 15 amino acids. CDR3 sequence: CASSPATGPVSAQYF. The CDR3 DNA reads TGTGCCAGCAGCCCAGCTACAGGGCCCGTATCGGCCCAGTACTTC.

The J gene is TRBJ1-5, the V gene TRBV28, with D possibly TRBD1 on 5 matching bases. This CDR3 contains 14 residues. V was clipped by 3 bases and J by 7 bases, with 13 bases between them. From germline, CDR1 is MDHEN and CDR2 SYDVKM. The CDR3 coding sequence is TGTGCCAGCAGTTTCGGGGGATCGGAACAGCCCCAGCATTTT. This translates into CASSFGGSEQPQHF.

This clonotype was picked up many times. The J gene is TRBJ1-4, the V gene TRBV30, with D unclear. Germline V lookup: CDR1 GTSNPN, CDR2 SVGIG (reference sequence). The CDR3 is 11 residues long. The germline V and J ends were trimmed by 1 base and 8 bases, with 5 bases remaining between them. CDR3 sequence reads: CAWSAGEKLFF. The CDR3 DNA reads TGTGCCTGGAGTGCCGGGGAAAAACTGTTTTTT.

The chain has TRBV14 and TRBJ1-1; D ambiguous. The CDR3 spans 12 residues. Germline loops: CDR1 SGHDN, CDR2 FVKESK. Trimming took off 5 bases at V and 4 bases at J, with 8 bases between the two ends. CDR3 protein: CASSGEGTEAFF. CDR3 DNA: TGTGCCAGCAGCGGCGAGGGCACTGAAGCTTTCTTT.

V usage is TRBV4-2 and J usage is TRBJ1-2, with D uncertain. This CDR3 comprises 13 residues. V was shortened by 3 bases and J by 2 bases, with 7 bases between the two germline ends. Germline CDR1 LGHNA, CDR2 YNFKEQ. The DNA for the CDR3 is TGTGCCAGCAGCCACGGGTGGAACTATGGCTACACCTTC. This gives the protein CASSHGWNYGYTF.

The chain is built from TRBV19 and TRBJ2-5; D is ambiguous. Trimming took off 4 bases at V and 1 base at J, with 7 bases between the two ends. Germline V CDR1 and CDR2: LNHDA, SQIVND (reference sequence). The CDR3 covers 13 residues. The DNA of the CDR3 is TGTGCCAGTAGTAACAGACCCCAAGAGACCCAGTACTTC. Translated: CASSNRPQETQYF. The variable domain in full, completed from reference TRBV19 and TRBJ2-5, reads DGGITQSPKYLFRKEGQNVTLSCEQNLNHDAMYWYRQDPGQGLRLIYYSQIVNDFQKGDIAEGYSVSREKKESFPLTVTSAQKNPTAFYLCASSNRPQETQYFGPGTRLLVL.

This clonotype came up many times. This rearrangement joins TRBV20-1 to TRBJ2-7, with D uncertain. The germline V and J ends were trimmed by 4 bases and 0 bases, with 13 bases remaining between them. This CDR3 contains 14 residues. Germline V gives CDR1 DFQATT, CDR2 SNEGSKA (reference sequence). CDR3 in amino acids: CSANGPMSSYEQYF. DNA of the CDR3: TGCAGTGCTAACGGACCCATGAGCTCCTACGAGCAGTACTTC.

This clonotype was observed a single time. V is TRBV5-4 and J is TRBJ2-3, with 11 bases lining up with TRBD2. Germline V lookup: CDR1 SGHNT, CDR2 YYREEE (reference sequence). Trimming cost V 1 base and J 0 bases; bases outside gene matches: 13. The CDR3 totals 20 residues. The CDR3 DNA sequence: TGTGCCAGCAGCTTGCCCCCGGGGACTAGCGGCGGTTCTAGCACAGATACGCAGTATTTT. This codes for CASSLPPGTSGGSSTDTQYF.